This is a list of T cell receptor beta chains from one sample in a study of graft-versus-host responses after intestinal transplantation. Method: immunoSEQ multiplex PCR; TCRdb's copy keeps in-frame clones and lacks some. The data hold some 40,000 clones, with 75% to 95% observed a single time. Sequencing was performed on PBMCs, taken 524 days after transplant. Every receptor here comes from a human patient who received an intestinal transplant, so some T cells may come from the graft donor. The conserved cysteine and the conserved F or W are not part of the CDR3 here.

v_call cdr3_aa
TRBV11-3 ASSLGLDRERVGYT
TRBV6-5 ASRDGKNTYEQY
TRBV6-5 ASSYGGGRPQF
TRBV15 ATSSGESSNQPQH
TRBV4-1 ASSQGNGLTSRSGNTIY
TRBV28 ASSLDSYTLNYGYT
TRBV7-6 ASSHNRGPYNEQF
TRBV6-1 ASTSTSGRKEQY
TRBV28 ASSTRAGWNYEQY
TRBV6-1 ASRDRETKNIQY
TRBV6-5 ASRTPSGNTIY
TRBV7-8 ASSPGASRTGELF
TRBV6-6 ASSFGRSYEQY
TRBV4-2 ASSQPPGTSGVNEQF
TRBV4-3 ASSWTQGASYEQY
TRBV10-2 ASSDPRGEWPDEQY
TRBV2 ASSGGSGTDTQY
TRBV6-1 ASSPIAIGELF
TRBV4-2 ASSLEAGYTEAF
TRBV28 ASSLSGTTDTQY
TRBV6-5 ASSPRDRSSNEQF
TRBV10-3 AISGASGGGQETQY
TRBV28 ASSGAYENEKLF
TRBV5-4 ASSFTGVYEQY
TRBV27 ASSYGVGNTIY
TRBV6-5 ASRPPGQTYEQY
TRBV21-1 ASTGNRGPKNIQY
TRBV29-1 SVDGRENYGYT
TRBV19 ASKRGSTNEKLF
TRBV7-7 ASSHLNRAQY
TRBV5-6 ASSSPTSSTDTQY
TRBV7-8 ASSPAGSSSYEQY
TRBV5-6 ASIRGQEAF
TRBV2 ASSGITGATGELF
TRBV5-1 ASSFSDLTASYEQY
TRBV28 ASRTFGGTNEKLF
TRBV6-5 ASRERASSYNEQF
TRBV6-1 ASSLRVQGEKLF
TRBV27 ASSLPGGAQY
TRBV7-2 ASIRTSGSGETQY
TRBV27 ASSLGQRPSYEQY
TRBV29-1 SVEKGDWNTGELF
TRBV11-2 ASSLGLAGLNEQF
TRBV28 ASRRQGGRVQPQH
TRBV5-1 ASSYNTGTGIGNTIY
TRBV29-1 SVDPSGAYNEQF
TRBV5-1 ASSLFEGLNTEAF
TRBV9 ASSPRTGGFYEQY
TRBV6-5 ASRQMGTQY
TRBV2 ASRFRDYVHIQY
TRBV7-9 ASSLAASRGNNSPLH
TRBV29-1 SGWTGGSHEQY
TRBV7-3 ASSPQRVADNEQF
TRBV5-4 ASSPYLGAGDYEQY
TRBV18 ASSPSQETQY